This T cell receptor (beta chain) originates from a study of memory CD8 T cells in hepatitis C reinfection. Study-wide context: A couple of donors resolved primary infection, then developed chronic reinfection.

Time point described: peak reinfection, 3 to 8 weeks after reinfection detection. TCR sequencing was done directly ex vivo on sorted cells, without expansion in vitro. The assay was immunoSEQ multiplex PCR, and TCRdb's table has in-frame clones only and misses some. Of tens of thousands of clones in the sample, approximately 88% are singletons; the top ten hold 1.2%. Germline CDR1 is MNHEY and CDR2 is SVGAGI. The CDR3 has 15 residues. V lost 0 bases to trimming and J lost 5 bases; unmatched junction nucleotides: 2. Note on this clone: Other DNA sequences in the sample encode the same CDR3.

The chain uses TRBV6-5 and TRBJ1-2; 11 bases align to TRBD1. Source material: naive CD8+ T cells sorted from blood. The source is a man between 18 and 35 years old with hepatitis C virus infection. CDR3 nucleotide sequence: TGTGCCAGCAGTTACTCTGGGACAGGGGGGTATGGCTACACCTTC. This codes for CASSYSGTGGYGYTF.